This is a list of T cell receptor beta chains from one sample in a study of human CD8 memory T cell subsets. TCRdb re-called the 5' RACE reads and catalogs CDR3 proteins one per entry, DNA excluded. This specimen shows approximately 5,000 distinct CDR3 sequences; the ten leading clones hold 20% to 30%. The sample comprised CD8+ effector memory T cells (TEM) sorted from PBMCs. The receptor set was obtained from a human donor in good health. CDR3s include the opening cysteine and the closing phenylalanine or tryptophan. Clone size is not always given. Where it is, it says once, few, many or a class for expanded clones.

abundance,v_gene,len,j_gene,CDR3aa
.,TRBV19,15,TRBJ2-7,CASSIAPDGSYEQYF
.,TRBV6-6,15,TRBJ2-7,CASSLQGASSYEQYF
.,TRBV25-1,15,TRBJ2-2,CASSESRTITGELFF
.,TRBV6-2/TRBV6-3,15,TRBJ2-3,CASTLTSGGTDTQYF
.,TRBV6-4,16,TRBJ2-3,CASSELAGGPPDTQYF
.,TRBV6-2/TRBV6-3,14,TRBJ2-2,CASSRDSDTGELFF
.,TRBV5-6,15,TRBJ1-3,CASSPDGNSGNTIYF
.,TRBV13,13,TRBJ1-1,CASSFGYGTEAFF
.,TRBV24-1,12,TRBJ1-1,CATAGMNTEAFF
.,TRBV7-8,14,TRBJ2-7,CASSLAPGLVWQYF
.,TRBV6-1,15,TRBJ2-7,CASSPSRGSTYEQYF
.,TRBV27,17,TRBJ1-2,CASSSSVVEGINYGYTF
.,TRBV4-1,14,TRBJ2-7,CASSQDGEGYEQYF
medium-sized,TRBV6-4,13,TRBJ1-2,CASSEGGVDGYTF